This is a list of T cell receptor beta chains from one sample in a study of patients and donors after allogeneic stem cell transplantation. TCRdb independently ran MiXCR on the RT-PCR reads; one entry per CDR3 protein. The sample includes 200,000 to 250,000 distinct CDR3 sequences, 13% to 15% of them seen just once. Sequencing used blood, either unsorted or a sorted T cell fraction (not recorded which). These receptors originate from a human donor who was either an allogeneic HSCT recipient or a stem cell or donor lymphocyte infusion donor (not recorded which). It is not recorded whose cells these are; they may come from a transplant donor. The CDR3 runs from the conserved cysteine through the conserved F or W. Fields, in order: V gene, clone size, D gene, J gene, CDR3 DNA, CDR3 protein. The D gene is left open where the match is weak. Part of the rows lack a size; the others show once, few, many or a class for expanded clones.

>TRBV11-3|many|.|TRBJ1-1
TGTGCCAGCAGCTTAGCCGGGCAGGGCACTGAAGCTTTCTTT
CASSLAGQGTEAFF
>TRBV25-1|few|.|TRBJ1-1
TGTGCCAGCAGTGATGGGGGCCAAGCCGCGCGGGCTTTCTTT
CASSDGGQAARAFF
>TRBV6-1|.|TRBD2|TRBJ2-7
TGTGCCAGCAGAGAGGCGGGAGCCCTCTACGAGCAGTACTTC
CASREAGALYEQYF
>TRBV4-2|many|.|TRBJ1-1
TGTGCCAGCAGCCAAGATTATGGTGCGGAGAACACTGAAGCTTTCTTT
CASSQDYGAENTEAFF
>TRBV12-3/TRBV12-4|many|.|TRBJ2-3
TGTGCCAGCAGTCTTAACCTCTACAGGGAAGTTATGACAGATACGCAGTATTTT
CASSLNLYREVMTDTQYF
>TRBV20-1|few|TRBD2|TRBJ2-7
TGCAGTGCTCCCCAGGGCCCCGGGAGGTCCGAGCAGTACTTC
CSAPQGPGRSEQYF
>TRBV27|many|.|TRBJ1-1
TGTGCCAGCAGTTCCACTTTAGGACACTCCTTTGAAGCTTTCTTT
CASSSTLGHSFEAFF
>TRBV12-3/TRBV12-4|few|.|TRBJ1-5
TGTGCCAGCAGTACGGCCGGGGGGAATCAGCCCCAGCATTTT
CASSTAGGNQPQHF
>TRBV10-3|few|.|TRBJ2-4
TGTGCCATCAGTGAGTCGCGCCCGTCAGGGGCCAAAAACATTCAGTACTTC
CAISESRPSGAKNIQYF
>TRBV6-2/TRBV6-3|few|TRBD1|TRBJ1-5
TGTGCCAGCAGTCACGACAGGGCGGGTCAGCCCCAGCATTTT
CASSHDRAGQPQHF
>TRBV6-2/TRBV6-3|.|.|TRBJ1-5
TGTGCCAGCAGTTACCCGGGGGAGGGGCAGCCCCAGCATTTT
CASSYPGEGQPQHF
>TRBV24-1|once|TRBD1|TRBJ2-5
TGTGCCACCAGTGCCGGTTTGAGGACAGGGGGCAGGGAGACCCAGTACTTC
CATSAGLRTGGRETQYF
>TRBV5-8|few|.|TRBJ1-1
TGTGCCAGCAGCCGGACCGGGAAAGCTTTCTTT
CASSRTGKAFF
>TRBV5-1|many|TRBD1|TRBJ1-2
TGCGCCAGCAGTCCTACCGGGACAGGGAAAGGCTACACCTTC
CASSPTGTGKGYTF
>TRBV18|few|TRBD1|TRBJ2-1
TGTGCCAGCTCACCGCCGAGGACAGGGAAATCCTACAATGAGCAGTTCTTC
CASSPPRTGKSYNEQFF
>TRBV7-2|few|.|TRBJ1-4
TGTGCCAGCACCCGCGGACGGGCTAATGAAAAACTGTTTTTT
CASTRGRANEKLFF
>TRBV5-1|.|TRBD2|TRBJ2-3
TGCGCCAGCACACCTACTAGCGGCCCTAGCACAGATACGCAGTATTTT
CASTPTSGPSTDTQYF
>TRBV2|.|.|TRBJ2-5
TGTGCCAGCGGGGGGTCAGGGCAAGAGACCCAGTACTTC
CASGGSGQETQYF
>TRBV7-6|.|.|TRBJ1-1
TGTGCCAGCAGCTTCGGCAGATTGGACACTGAAGCTTTCTTT
CASSFGRLDTEAFF
>TRBV29-1|few|TRBD1|TRBJ1-1
TGCAGCGTTGAACCCAGGGGGTCAATGAACACTGAAGCTTTCTTT
CSVEPRGSMNTEAFF
>TRBV12-3/TRBV12-4|many|TRBD2|TRBJ2-3
TGTGCCAGCAGTTCTCGTATGACTAGCGGGGGAGGCACAGATACGCAGTATTTT
CASSSRMTSGGGTDTQYF
>TRBV24-1|.|TRBD1|TRBJ2-3
TGTGCCACCAGTGAATCGACAGGGGGCATGGTAGATACGCAGTATTTT
CATSESTGGMVDTQYF
>TRBV20-1|.|.|TRBJ2-2
TGCAGTGCTAGCTACGGCCCCACCGGGGAGCTGTTTTTT
CSASYGPTGELFF
>TRBV20-1|.|.|TRBJ1-4
TGCAGTGCTAGAGGTTTAGAGACAGAGATCTTTGGGGAAAAACTGTTTTTT
CSARGLETEIFGEKLFF